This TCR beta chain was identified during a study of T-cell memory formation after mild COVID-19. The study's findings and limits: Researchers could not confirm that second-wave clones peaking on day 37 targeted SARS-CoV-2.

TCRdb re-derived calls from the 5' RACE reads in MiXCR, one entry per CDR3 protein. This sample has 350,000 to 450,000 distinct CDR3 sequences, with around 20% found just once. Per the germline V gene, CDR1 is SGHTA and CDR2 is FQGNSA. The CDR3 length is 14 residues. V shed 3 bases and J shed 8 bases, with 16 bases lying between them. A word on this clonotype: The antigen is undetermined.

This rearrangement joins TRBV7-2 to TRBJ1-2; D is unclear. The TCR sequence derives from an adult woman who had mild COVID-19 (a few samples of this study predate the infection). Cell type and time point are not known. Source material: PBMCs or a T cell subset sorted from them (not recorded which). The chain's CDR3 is CASSFVPPRTGYTF. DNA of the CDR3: TGTGCCAGCAGCTTCGTCCCGCCACGGACGGGCTACACCTTC. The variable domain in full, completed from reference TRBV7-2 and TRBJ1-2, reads GAGVSQSPSNKVTEKGKDVELRCDPISGHTALYWYRQSLGQGLEFLIYFQGNSAPDKSGLPSDRFSAERTGGSVSTLTIQRTQQEDSAVYLCASSFVPPRTGYTFGSGTRLTVV.